These 4 T cell receptor beta chains originate from one sample sequenced in a study of long-term antiretroviral therapy in people with HIV. The run of the v3.0 immunoSEQ assay was at survey level. This table comes from immunoSEQ multiplex PCR, and its TCRdb copy is limited to in-frame clones, with some not included. The repertoire includes about 21,000 clones, more than 70% of them detected once, and about 8% sits in the top ten. Sequenced material: unsorted PBMCs, taken at the start of antiretroviral therapy. Source of these receptors: a man between 50 and 59 years old with HIV.

This clone was recorded only once. The J gene is TRBJ2-5, the V gene TRBV7-9; 7 nucleotides match TRBD2. With 5 bases clipped from V and 5 bases from J, the junction kept 5 bases outside the gene matches. CDR1 and CDR2 from the germline V gene are SEHNR and FQNEAQ (reference sequence). The CDR3 has 13 amino acids. The CDR3: CASSGEGRETQYF. The CDR3, as DNA: TGTGCCAGCAGCGGGGAGGGGAGGGAGACCCAGTACTTC.

The chain is built from TRBV5-5 and TRBJ2-3; no firm D call. The germline V and J ends were trimmed by 4 bases and 1 base, with 13 bases remaining between them. This CDR3 is built from 15 residues. CDR1 SGHKS and CDR2 YYEKEE come from the germline V gene (reference sequence). The CDR3 loop reads CASSMDVPRTDTQYF. The CDR3 DNA follows: TGTGCCAGCAGCATGGACGTCCCCCGCACAGATACGCAGTATTTT. Looking up the rest from reference TRBV5-5 and TRBJ2-3 gives the full variable domain: DAGVTQSPTHLIKTRGQQVTLRCSPISGHKSVSWYQQVLGQGPQFIFQYYEKEERGRGNFPDRFSARQFPNYSSELNVNALLLGDSALYLCASSMDVPRTDTQYFGPGTRLTVL.

The genes are TRBV28 and TRBJ2-1; perhaps TRBD2 as D (5 bases). The germline V gene encodes CDR1 MDHEN and CDR2 SYDVKM. Trimming shortened V by 5 bases and J by 8 bases, and 13 bases separated the two germline ends. The CDR3 is 13 residues long. The CDR3 spells CASSPLLVHEQFF. CDR3 bases: TGTGCCAGCAGTCCCCTACTAGTCCATGAGCAGTTCTTC.

The chain employs TRBV5-1 and TRBJ2-7; D not resolved. Germline CDR1 SGHRS, CDR2 YFSETQ. The CDR3 is made up of 15 amino acids. The V end was cut by 0 bases, the J end by 2 bases, with 12 bases between. CDR3 region: CASSLEGFGPYEQYF. In nucleotides, the CDR3 is TGCGCCAGCAGCTTGGAGGGATTTGGGCCCTACGAGCAGTACTTC.